This T cell receptor beta chain was retrieved from a study of blood T cell repertoires in COVID-19 (dated by TCRdb to 2020 to 2021). Regarding the research as a whole: Samples covering the acute and convalescent phases of COVID-19 were provided by collaborators in the United States, Italy and Spain. The material from the prospective study consisted of cDNA or gDNA derived from T cells, B-cell-depleted T cells, or PBMCs. The dataset comprised deeply sampled blood TCRbeta repertoires from subjects exposed to, actively infected with, or recovered from COVID-19. The repertoires were released in a freely available public database intended as a resource for research on the immune response to SARS-CoV-2. The samples were drawn from two sources: the first 160 participants of the ongoing ImmuneRACE study, and 1,200 or so subjects contributed by 6 global collaborators. The sample metadata nearly always contained a de-identified subject ID, COVID-19 status, age in years and sex. HLA class I and class II types, where available, came from metadata supplied by the sample provider rather than from assay-based typing.

On the study overall, not on this receptor specifically: The amount of clinical and demographic metadata varied by source and participant and was provided uncurated.

The CDR3 runs 16 amino acids, cysteine and phenylalanine included. CDR3 DNA only is kept here, 48 bases in frame from base 1. CDR1 and CDR2, looked up from the germline V gene (reference sequence), are MNHEY and SMNVEV. V sheds 5 bases and J sheds 5 bases, leaving 18 bases between their ends. The immunoSEQ Assay, a bias-controlled multiplex PCR, was used to amplify TCRbeta CDR3 regions from genomic DNA. As for the original processing: Nucleated cell counts per sample were estimated from amplification of reference gene primers within the assay. To quantify the absolute abundance of each unique TCRbeta CDR3 rearrangement, sequence reads were collapsed and filtered. Productive Simpson clonality was computed per sample as the square root of Simpson's diversity index over productive rearrangements. What TCRdb holds here is the immuneACCESS table cut down to in-frame rearrangements. Part of the clones is not present; checked against another copy, under half of the missing clones reflect an unresolved V gene, and the others are unexplained. The V and J calls and clone size are taken from that table; D and trimming were inferred from the DNA. Here the sample has approximately 100,000 clones; approximately 93% occur a single time. 0.85% to 1% of the sample comes from the top ten.

The collaborating institutions used their own protocols to collect whole blood in K2EDTA tubes. Collaborator samples were shipped for TCRbeta analysis as frozen whole blood, isolated PBMCs, or DNA extracted from either sample type. Concerning this clone: Its antigen has not been determined. No qualities accompany the bases; no much larger clone lies one base away.

Sample: peripheral blood. The V and J genes are TRBV27 and TRBJ2-2, with an unclear D gene assignment. The clonotype originates from a man aged 55 to 69 with acute or convalescent COVID-19. The DNA sequence reads TGTGCCAGCAGTCCACTTCGGCAGGTTAGGACCGGGGAGCTGTTTTTT. This yields the protein CASSPLRQVRTGELFF.